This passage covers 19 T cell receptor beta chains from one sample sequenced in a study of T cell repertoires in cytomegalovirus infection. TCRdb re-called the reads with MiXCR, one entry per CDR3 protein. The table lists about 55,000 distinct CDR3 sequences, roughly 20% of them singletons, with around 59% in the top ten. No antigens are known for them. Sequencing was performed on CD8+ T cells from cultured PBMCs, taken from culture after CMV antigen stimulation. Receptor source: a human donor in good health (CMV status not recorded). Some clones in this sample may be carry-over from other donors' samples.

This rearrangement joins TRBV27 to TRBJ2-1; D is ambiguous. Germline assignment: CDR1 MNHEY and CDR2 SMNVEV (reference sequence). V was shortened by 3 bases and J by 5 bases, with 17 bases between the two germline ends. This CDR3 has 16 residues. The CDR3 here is CASSFFPRRNNNEQFF. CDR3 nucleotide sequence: TGTGCCAGCAGTTTCTTTCCGCGGCGAAATAACAATGAGCAGTTCTTC.

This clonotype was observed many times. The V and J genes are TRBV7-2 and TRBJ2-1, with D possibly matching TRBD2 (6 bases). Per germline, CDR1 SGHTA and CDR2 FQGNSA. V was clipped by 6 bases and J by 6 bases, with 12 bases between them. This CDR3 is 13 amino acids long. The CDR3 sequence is CASSGGRTNEQFF. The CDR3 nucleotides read TGTGCCAGCAGTGGGGGGAGGACCAATGAGCAGTTCTTC.

CDR3 protein: CASSGARRPSTDTQYF. CDR3 bases: TGTGCCAGCAGCGGGGCCCGGCGACCCAGCACAGATACGCAGTATTTT. The chain joins TRBV7-9 to TRBJ2-3, with a weak D call TRBD1 (5 bases). The V gene lost 5 bases and the J gene lost 0 bases, with 15 bases spanning the gap. This CDR3 region has 16 residues. CDR1 is SEHNR, CDR2 FQNEAQ, per germline (reference sequence).

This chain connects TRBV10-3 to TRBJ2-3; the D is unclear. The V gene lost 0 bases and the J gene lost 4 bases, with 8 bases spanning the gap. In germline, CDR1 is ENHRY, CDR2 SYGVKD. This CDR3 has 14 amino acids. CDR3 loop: CAISESSGPDTQYF. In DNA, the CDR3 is TGTGCCATCAGTGAGTCGAGTGGTCCAGATACGCAGTATTTT.

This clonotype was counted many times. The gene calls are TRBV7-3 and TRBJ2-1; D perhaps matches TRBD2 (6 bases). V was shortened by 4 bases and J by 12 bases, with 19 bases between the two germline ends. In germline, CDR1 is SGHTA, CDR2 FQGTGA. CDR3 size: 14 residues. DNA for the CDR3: TGTGCCAGCAGCTCCCAGGTTGGAGGGCGGGGGCAGTTCTTC. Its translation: CASSSQVGGRGQFF.

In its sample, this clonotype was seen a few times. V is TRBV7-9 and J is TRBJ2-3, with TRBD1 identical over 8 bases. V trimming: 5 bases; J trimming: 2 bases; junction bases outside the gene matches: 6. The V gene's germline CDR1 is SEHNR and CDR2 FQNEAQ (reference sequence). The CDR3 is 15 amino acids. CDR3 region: CASSRGQAYTDTQYF. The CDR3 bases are TGTGCCAGCAGCCGGGGACAGGCCTACACAGATACGCAGTATTTT.

The CDR3 region has the DNA TGTGCCAGCACCCCAGGGGGGACCGGGGAGCTGTTTTTT. It yields the protein CASTPGGTGELFF. V usage is TRBV6-6 and J usage is TRBJ2-2, with a tentative D call TRBD1 (7 bases). The length of the CDR3 is 13 residues. CDR1 and CDR2 (germline): MNHNY, SVGAGI (reference sequence). V was cut by 7 bases and J by 5 bases, with 11 bases left in between.

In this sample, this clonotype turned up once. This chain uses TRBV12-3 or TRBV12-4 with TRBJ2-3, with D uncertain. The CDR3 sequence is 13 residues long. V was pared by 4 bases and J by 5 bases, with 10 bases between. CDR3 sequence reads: CASSSGEEDTQYF. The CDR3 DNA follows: TGTGCCAGCAGTTCTGGGGAAGAAGATACGCAGTATTTT.

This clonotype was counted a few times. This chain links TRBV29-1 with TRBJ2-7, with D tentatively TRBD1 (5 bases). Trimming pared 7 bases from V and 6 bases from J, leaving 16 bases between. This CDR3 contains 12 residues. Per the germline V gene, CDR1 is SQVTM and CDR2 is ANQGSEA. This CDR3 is CSAGKGDREQYF. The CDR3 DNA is TGCAGCGCAGGGAAAGGGGATCGCGAGCAGTACTTC.

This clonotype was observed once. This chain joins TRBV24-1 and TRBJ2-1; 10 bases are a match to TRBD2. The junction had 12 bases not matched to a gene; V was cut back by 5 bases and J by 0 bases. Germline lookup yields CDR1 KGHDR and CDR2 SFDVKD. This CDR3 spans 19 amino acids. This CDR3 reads CATSARSSGGPSSYNEQFF. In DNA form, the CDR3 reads TGTGCCACCAGTGCTCGATCTAGCGGGGGCCCAAGCTCCTACAATGAGCAGTTCTTC.

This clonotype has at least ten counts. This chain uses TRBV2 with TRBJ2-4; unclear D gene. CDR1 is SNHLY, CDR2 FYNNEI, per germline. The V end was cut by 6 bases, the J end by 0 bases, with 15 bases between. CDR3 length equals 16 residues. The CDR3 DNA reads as TGTGCCAGCAGGTCCGACGGATACCTAGCCAAAAACATTCAGTACTTC. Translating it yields CASRSDGYLAKNIQYF.

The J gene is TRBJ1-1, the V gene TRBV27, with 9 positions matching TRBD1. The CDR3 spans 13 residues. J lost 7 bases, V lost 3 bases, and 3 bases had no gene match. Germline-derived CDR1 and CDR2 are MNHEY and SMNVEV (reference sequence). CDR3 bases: TGTGCCAGCAGTTTCAGGGGACAGGGTGAAGCTTTCTTT. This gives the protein CASSFRGQGEAFF.

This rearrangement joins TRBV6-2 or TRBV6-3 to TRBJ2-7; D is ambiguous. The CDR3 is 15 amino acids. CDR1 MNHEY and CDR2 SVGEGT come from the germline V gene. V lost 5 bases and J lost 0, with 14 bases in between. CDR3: CASSPPGFRSYEQYF. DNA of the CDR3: TGTGCCAGCAGTCCCCCCGGGTTTCGCTCCTACGAGCAGTACTTC.

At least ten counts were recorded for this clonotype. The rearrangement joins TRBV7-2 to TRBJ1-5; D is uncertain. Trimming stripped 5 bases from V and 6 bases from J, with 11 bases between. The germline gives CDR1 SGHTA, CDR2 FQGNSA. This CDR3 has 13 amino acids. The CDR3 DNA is TGTGCCAGCAGCCCCACGGATAGTCAGCCCCAGCATTTT. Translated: CASSPTDSQPQHF.

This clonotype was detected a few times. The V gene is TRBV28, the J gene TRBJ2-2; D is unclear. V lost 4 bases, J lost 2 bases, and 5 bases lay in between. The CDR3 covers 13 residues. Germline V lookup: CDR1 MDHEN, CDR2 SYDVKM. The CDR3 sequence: CASSYRNTGELFF. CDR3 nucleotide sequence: TGTGCCAGCAGTTACCGTAACACCGGGGAGCTGTTTTTT.

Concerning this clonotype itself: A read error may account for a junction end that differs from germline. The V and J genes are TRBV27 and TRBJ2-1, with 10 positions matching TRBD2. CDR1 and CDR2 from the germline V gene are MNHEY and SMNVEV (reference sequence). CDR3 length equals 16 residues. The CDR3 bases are TGTGCCAGCAGCTACTCCGGGACTAGCGCATACAATGAGCAGTTGTTC. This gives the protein CASSYSGTSAYNEQLF.

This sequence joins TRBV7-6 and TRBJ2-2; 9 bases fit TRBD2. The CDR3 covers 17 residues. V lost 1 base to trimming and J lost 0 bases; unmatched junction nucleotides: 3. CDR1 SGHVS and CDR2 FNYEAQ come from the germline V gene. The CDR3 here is CASSLGWTSANTGELFF. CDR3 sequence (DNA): TGTGCCAGCAGCTTAGGCTGGACTAGCGCGAACACCGGGGAGCTGTTTTTT. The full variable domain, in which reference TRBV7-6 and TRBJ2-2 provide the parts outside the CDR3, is GAGVSQSPRYKVTKRGQDVALRCDPISGHVSLYWYRQALGQGPEFLTYFNYEAQQDKSGLPNDRFSAERPEGSISTLTIQRTEQRDSAMYRCASSLGWTSANTGELFFGEGSRLTVL.

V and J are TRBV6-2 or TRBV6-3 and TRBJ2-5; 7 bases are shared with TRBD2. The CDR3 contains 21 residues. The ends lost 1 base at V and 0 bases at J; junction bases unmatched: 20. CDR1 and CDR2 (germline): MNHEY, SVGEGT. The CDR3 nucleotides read TGTGCCAGCAGTTACTACGGGGCTAGCGGACGGAGGGCTCTGTACCAAGAGACCCAGTACTTC. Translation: CASSYYGASGRRALYQETQYF.

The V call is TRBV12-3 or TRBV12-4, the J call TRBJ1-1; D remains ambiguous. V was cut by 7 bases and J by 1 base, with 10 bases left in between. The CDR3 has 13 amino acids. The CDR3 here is CASIISGNTEAFF. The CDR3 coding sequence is TGTGCCAGCATCATCTCAGGGAACACTGAAGCTTTCTTT.